One sample yielded the 13 T cell receptor beta chains listed below, sequenced in a study of PD-L1 blockade in urothelial cancer. Time point: pretreatment peripheral blood. This table comes from immunoSEQ multiplex PCR, and its TCRdb copy is limited to in-frame clones, with some not included. The table includes tens of thousands of clones, roughly 84% detected once. Here the sequenced sample was PBMCs, taken around atezolizumab (anti-PD-L1) treatment. The receptors shown here come from a woman aged 65 to 85 with urothelial cancer.

CDR3 in amino acids: CASSLVSAYYGNTIYF. In DNA, the CDR3 is TGTGCCAGCAGCTTAGTTTCAGCCTACTATGGAAACACCATATATTTT. The V and J genes are TRBV7-9 and TRBJ1-3; D not resolved. The ends were cut back, 1 base at V and 3 bases at J, with 13 bases in the middle. Germline V CDR1 and CDR2: SEHNR, FQNEAQ (reference sequence). This CDR3 spans 16 amino acids. Full variable domain (rest looked up from reference TRBV7-9 and TRBJ1-3): DTGVSQNPRHKITKRGQNVTFRCDPISEHNRLYWYRQTLGQGPEFLTYFQNEAQLEKSRLLSDRFSAERPKGSFSTLEIQRTEQGDSAMYLCASSLVSAYYGNTIYFGEGSWLTVV.

The V call is TRBV29-1, the J call TRBJ2-1; 9 bases are shared with TRBD1. CDR3 length: 15 residues. Germline V gene lookup returns CDR1 SQVTM and CDR2 ANQGSEA. The V and J ends lost 2 bases and 7 bases, in that order; junction bases with no gene match: 9. In nucleotides, the CDR3 is TGCAGCGTTGAAATTGCCGGGACAGGGATGAATGAGCAGTTCTTC. Protein sequence: CSVEIAGTGMNEQFF.

The chain joins TRBV5-6 to TRBJ1-1; possibly TRBD1 for D (6 bases). Looked up from germline, CDR1 is SGHDT and CDR2 is YYEEEE. CDR3 length equals 15 residues. The V end lost 2 bases, the J end lost 2 bases, and 13 bases lay between the germline ends. The CDR3 loop reads CASSLIVRGNTEAFF. The CDR3 DNA reads TGTGCCAGCAGCTTAATCGTCAGGGGTAACACTGAAGCTTTCTTT. The whole variable domain, filled in from reference TRBV5-6 and TRBJ1-1, reads DAGVTQSPTHLIKTRGQQVTLRCSPKSGHDTVSWYQQALGQGPQFIFQYYEEEERQRGNFPDRFSGHQFPNYSSELNVNALLLGDSALYLCASSLIVRGNTEAFFGQGTRLTVV.

The rearrangement links TRBV5-1 to TRBJ2-5; TRBD2 matches 11 bases. Germline trimming cut 1 base from V and 5 bases from J; bases unmatched to any gene: 4. The CDR3 runs 15 residues. The germline gives CDR1 SGHRS, CDR2 YFSETQ. The CDR3 sequence: CASSLRLAGGETQYF. CDR3 nucleotide sequence: TGCGCCAGCAGCTTGCGCCTAGCGGGAGGCGAGACCCAGTACTTC.

Ten or more counts support this clone. V gene TRBV19 combines with J gene TRBJ2-7; 11 nucleotides match TRBD1. The V gene end was trimmed by 7 bases and the J gene end by 5 bases; junction bases not matched to a gene: 10. The CDR3 is made up of 15 amino acids. In germline, CDR1 is LNHDA, CDR2 SQIVND (reference sequence). This chain's CDR3 is CASKGSRTGGDEQYF. In nucleotides, the CDR3 is TGTGCCAGTAAGGGGTCCCGGACAGGGGGCGACGAGCAGTACTTC.

This clone was seen more than once but under ten times. The V gene is TRBV4-2, the J gene TRBJ2-2; 10 bases are shared with TRBD2. CDR1 and CDR2 from the germline V gene are LGHNA and YNFKEQ. With 0 bases clipped from V and 5 bases from J, the junction kept 9 bases outside the gene matches. The length of the CDR3 is 18 residues. CDR3 DNA sequence: TGTGCCAGCAGCCAAGATCTCCTAGCGGGAGTCGGTACCGGGGAGCTGTTTTTT. Translation gives CASSQDLLAGVGTGELFF.

The CDR3 bases are TGTGCCTGGAGTTGGGGGCCGTATGAAAAACTGTTTTTT. Protein product: CAWSWGPYEKLFF. The chain combines TRBV30 with TRBJ1-4; D is possibly TRBD1 (6 bases). This CDR3 has 13 residues. In germline, CDR1 is GTSNPN, CDR2 SVGIG (reference sequence). The germline V and J ends were trimmed by 2 bases and 6 bases, with 10 bases remaining between them.

The chain recombines TRBV2 with TRBJ1-1, with D tentatively TRBD1 (6 bases). CDR3 size: 15 residues. Trimming left V 4 bases short and J 6 bases short, with 18 bases between. Germline lookup yields CDR1 SNHLY and CDR2 FYNNEI. In DNA, the CDR3 is TGTGCCAGCAGTGTGGGTACAGGGCTCGGGTCTGAAGCTTTCTTT. Its translation is CASSVGTGLGSEAFF.

As concerns this clone: Compared with germline, one end of the junction differs, possibly owing to a read error. The chain couples TRBV2 to TRBJ2-5; 10 nucleotides align to TRBD1. CDR1 is SNHLY and CDR2 is FYNNEI in the germline V gene. The CDR3 sequence is 13 residues long. CDR3 DNA sequence: TGTGCCAGCAGTCCGGGACAGGGGACGAACAGGGACTTC. This codes for CASSPGQGTNRDF.

The chain uses TRBV5-1 and TRBJ2-5, with TRBD1 matching over 8 bases. From germline, CDR1 is SGHRS and CDR2 YFSETQ. CDR3 length: 16 amino acids. V dropped 0 bases and J dropped 0; count of bases not matched to a gene: 4. CDR3 protein: CASSLGGQDHQETQYF. CDR3 coding DNA: TGCGCCAGCAGCTTGGGGGGACAGGATCACCAAGAGACCCAGTACTTC. The entire variable domain, with the rest obtained from reference TRBV5-1 and TRBJ2-5, is as follows: KAGVTQTPRYLIKTRGQQVTLSCSPISGHRSVSWYQQTPGQGLQFLFEYFSETQRNKGNFPGRFSGRQFSNSRSEMNVSTLELGDSALYLCASSLGGQDHQETQYFGPGTRLLVL.

The chain combines TRBV30 with TRBJ2-2; the match to TRBD1 covers 10 bases. Looked up from germline, CDR1 is GTSNPN and CDR2 is SVGIG (reference sequence). J was trimmed by 4 bases and V by 2 bases; bases with no gene match: 7. This CDR3 region has 16 residues. CDR3 loop: CAWSPDRGSVTGELFF. The DNA for the CDR3 is TGTGCCTGGAGTCCGGACAGGGGGTCTGTCACCGGGGAGCTGTTTTTT.

V usage is TRBV18 and J usage is TRBJ2-5, with a tentative D call TRBD1 (5 bases). The CDR3 sequence is 13 residues long. V shed 3 bases and J shed 2 bases, with 7 bases lying between them. The germline V gene has CDR1 KGHSH and CDR2 LQKENI. The CDR3, as DNA: TGTGCCAGCTCACCGTCAGGGCAAGAGACCCAGTACTTC. Translating gives CASSPSGQETQYF.

Here the CDR3 DNA reads TGTGCCTGGAGTGGTTCTAGCGGACCCTACAATGAGCAGTTCTTC. Protein sequence: CAWSGSSGPYNEQFF. V and J are TRBV30 and TRBJ2-1; 7 nucleotides line up with TRBD2. This CDR3 is 15 amino acids long. Losses at the gene ends were 1 base for V and 2 bases for J; bases not matched to a gene: 5. Germline assignment: CDR1 GTSNPN and CDR2 SVGIG (reference sequence). Combining the CDR3 with reference TRBV30 and TRBJ2-1 gives the whole variable domain SQTIHQWPATLVQPVGSPLSLECTVEGTSNPNLYWYRQAAGRGLQLLFYSVGIGQISSEVPQNLSASRPQDRQFILSSKKLLLSDSGFYLCAWSGSSGPYNEQFFGPGTRLTVL.